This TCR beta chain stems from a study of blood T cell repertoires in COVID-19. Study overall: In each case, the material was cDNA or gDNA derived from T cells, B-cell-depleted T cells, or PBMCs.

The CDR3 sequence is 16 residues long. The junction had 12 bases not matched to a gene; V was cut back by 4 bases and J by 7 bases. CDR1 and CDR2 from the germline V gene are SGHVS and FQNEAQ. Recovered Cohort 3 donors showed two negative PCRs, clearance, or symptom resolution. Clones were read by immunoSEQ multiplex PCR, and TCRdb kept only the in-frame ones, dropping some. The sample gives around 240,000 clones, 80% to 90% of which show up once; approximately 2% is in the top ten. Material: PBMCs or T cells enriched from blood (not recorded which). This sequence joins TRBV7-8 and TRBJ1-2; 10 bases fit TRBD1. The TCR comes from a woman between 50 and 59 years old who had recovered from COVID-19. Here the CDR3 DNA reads TGTGCCAGCAGCTCCGATCCGACCGGGACAGGGGTTGGCTACACCTTC. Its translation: CASSSDPTGTGVGYTF.